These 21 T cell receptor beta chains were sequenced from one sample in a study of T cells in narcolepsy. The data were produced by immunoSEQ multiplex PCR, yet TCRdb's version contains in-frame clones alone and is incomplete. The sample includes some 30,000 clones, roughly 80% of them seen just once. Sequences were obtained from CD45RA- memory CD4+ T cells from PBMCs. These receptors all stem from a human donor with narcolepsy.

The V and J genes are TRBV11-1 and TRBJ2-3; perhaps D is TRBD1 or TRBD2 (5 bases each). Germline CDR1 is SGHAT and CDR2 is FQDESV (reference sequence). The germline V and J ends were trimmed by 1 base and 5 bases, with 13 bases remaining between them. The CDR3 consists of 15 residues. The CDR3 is CASSLGGPSGDTQYF. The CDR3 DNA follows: TGTGCCAGCAGCTTAGGGGGACCCTCGGGAGATACGCAGTATTTT.

CDR3: CASSPSPPGAGDIQYF. The CDR3 DNA follows: TGTGCCAGCAGCCCCTCCCCTCCGGGAGCCGGTGACATTCAGTACTTC. V is TRBV7-3 and J is TRBJ2-4; D might be TRBD2 (6 bases). V was trimmed by 5 bases and J by 8 bases, leaving 22 bases between them. The CDR3 has 16 amino acids. The germline V gene encodes CDR1 SGHTA and CDR2 FQGTGA.

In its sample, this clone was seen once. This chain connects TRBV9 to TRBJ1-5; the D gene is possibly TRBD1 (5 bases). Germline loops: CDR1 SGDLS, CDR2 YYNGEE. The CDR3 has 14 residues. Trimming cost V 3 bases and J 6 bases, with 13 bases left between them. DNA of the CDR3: TGTGCCAGCAGCGCCCACTGGGGGGGTCAGCCCCAGCATTTT. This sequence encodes CASSAHWGGQPQHF.

For the CDR3, the DNA is TGTGCCAGTAGGGTCGACAGGGACGATGGCTACACCTTC. As protein: CASRVDRDDGYTF. V gene TRBV19 combines with J gene TRBJ1-2; 7 bases fit TRBD1. The V and J ends lost 6 bases and 6 bases, in that order; junction bases with no gene match: 7. This CDR3 has 13 amino acids. The V gene's germline CDR1 is LNHDA and CDR2 SQIVND (reference sequence).

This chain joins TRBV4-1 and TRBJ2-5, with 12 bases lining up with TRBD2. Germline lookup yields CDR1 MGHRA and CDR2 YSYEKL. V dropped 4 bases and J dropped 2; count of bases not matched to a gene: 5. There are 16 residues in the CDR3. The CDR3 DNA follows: TGCGCCAGCAGCCCCCGACTAGCGGGGGAACAAGAGACCCAGTACTTC. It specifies CASSPRLAGEQETQYF.

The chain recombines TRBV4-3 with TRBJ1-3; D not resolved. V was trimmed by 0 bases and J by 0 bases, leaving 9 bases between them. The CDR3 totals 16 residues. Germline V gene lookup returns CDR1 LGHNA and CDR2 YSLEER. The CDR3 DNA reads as TGCGCCAGCAGCCAAGATGCGAGGGACTCTGGAAACACCATATATTTT. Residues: CASSQDARDSGNTIYF.

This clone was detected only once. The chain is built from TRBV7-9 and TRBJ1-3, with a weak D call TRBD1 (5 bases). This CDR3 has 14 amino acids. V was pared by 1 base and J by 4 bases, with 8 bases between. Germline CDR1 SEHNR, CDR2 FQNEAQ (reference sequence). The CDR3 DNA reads TGTGCCAGCAGCTTAGTCGGGGACGGAAACACCATATATTTT. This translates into CASSLVGDGNTIYF. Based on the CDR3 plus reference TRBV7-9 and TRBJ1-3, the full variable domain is DTGVSQNPRHKITKRGQNVTFRCDPISEHNRLYWYRQTLGQGPEFLTYFQNEAQLEKSRLLSDRFSAERPKGSFSTLEIQRTEQGDSAMYLCASSLVGDGNTIYFGEGSWLTVV.

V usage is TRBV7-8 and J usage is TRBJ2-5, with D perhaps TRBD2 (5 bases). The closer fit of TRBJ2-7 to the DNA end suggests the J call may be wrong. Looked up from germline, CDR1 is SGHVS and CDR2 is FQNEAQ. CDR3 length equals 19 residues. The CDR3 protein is CASSPGGYPKELLNYEQYF. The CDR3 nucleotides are TGTGCCAGCAGCCCTGGCGGGTATCCGAAGGAGCTCTTAAACTACGAGCAGTACTTC.

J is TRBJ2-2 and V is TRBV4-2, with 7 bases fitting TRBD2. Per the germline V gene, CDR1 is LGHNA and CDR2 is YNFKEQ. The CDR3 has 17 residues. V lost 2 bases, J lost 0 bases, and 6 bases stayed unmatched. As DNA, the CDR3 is TGTGCCAGCAGCCAACTAGCGGATCCTACGAACACCGGGGAGCTGTTTTTT. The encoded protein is CASSQLADPTNTGELFF.

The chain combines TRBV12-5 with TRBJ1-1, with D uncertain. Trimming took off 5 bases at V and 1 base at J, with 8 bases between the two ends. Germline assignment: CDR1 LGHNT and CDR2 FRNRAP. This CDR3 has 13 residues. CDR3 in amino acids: CASGRGQNTEAFF. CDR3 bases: TGTGCTAGTGGTAGAGGCCAGAACACTGAAGCTTTCTTT.

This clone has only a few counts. The CDR3, as DNA: TGCAGCGTACAGGGGGCAAATGGAAACACCATATATTTT. This translates into CSVQGANGNTIYF. V gene TRBV29-1 combines with J gene TRBJ1-3; 9 nucleotides agree with TRBD1. The CDR3 loop spans 13 amino acids. Germline lookup yields CDR1 SQVTM and CDR2 ANQGSEA. J gave up 3 bases and V 6 bases, and 3 bases lay outside the gene matches. The whole variable domain, remainder taken from reference TRBV29-1 and TRBJ1-3, is SAVISQKPSRDICQRGTSLTIQCQVDSQVTMMFWYRQQPGQSLTLIATANQGSEATYESGFVIDKFPISRPNLTFSTLTVSNMSPEDSSIYLCSVQGANGNTIYFGEGSWLTVV.

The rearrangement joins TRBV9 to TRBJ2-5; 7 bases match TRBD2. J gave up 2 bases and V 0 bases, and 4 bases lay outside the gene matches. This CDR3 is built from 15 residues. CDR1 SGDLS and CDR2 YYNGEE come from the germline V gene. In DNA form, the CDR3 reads TGTGCCAGCAGCGTAGACCCAGCGGGGCAAGAGACCCAGTACTTC. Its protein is CASSVDPAGQETQYF.

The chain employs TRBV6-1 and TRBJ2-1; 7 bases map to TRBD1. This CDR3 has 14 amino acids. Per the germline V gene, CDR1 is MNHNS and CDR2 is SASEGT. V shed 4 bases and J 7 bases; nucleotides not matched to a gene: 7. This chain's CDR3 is CASSAGQLPNEQFF. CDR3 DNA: TGTGCCAGCAGTGCGGGACAGCTCCCTAATGAGCAGTTCTTC.

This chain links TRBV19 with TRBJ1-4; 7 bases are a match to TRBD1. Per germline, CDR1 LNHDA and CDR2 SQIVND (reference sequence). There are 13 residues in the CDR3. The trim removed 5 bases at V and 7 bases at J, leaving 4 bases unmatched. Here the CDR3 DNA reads TGTGCCAGTAGTTTGAGGGGGCTTGAAAAACTGTTTTTT. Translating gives CASSLRGLEKLFF.

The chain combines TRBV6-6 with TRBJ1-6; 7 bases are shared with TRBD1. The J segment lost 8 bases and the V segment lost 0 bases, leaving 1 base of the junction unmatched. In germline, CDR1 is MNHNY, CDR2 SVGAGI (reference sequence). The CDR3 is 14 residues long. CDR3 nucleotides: TGTGCCAGCAGTTACTCGCAGGGGGATTCACCCCTCCACTTT. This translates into CASSYSQGDSPLHF.

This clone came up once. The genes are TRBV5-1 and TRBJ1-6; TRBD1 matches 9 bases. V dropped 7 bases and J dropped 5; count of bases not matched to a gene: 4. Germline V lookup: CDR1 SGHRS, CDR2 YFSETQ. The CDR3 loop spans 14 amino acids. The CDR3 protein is CASGTGTNNSPLHF. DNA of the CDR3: TGCGCCAGCGGGACAGGGACTAATAATTCACCCCTCCACTTT.

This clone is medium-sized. For the CDR3, the DNA is TGTGCCAGCAGCCAAGATATTTCCAGACTAATGGGCTACGAGCAGTACTTC. This sequence encodes CASSQDISRLMGYEQYF. The rearrangement joins TRBV4-2 to TRBJ2-7; weak D call: TRBD2 (5 bases). Germline V gene sequence: CDR1 LGHNA, CDR2 YNFKEQ. V was pared by 0 bases and J by 3 bases, with 18 bases between. This CDR3 has 17 amino acids.

The CDR3 region is CATQGGSSYNEQFF. The CDR3 region has the DNA TGTGCCACCCAAGGAGGAAGCTCCTACAATGAGCAGTTCTTC. This chain joins TRBV10-3 and TRBJ2-1, with D possibly being TRBD2 (5 bases). There are 14 residues in the CDR3. Trimming left V 10 bases short and J 0 bases short, with 13 bases between. The V gene's germline CDR1 is ENHRY and CDR2 SYGVKD.

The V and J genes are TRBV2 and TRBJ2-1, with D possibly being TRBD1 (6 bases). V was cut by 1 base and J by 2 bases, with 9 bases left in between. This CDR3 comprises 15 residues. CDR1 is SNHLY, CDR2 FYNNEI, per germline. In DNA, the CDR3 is TGTGCCAGCAGTGAAGACAGGGAAGCCTACAATGAGCAGTTCTTC. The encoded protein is CASSEDREAYNEQFF. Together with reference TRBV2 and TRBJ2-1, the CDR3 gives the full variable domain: EPEVTQTPSHQVTQMGQEVILRCVPISNHLYFYWYRQILGQKVEFLVSFYNNEISEKSEIFDDQFSVERPDGSNFTLKIRSTKLEDSAMYFCASSEDREAYNEQFFGPGTRLTVL.

CDR3 DNA: TGTGCCAGCAGCCTATCCGGGACAGGGAATTCACCCCTCCACTTT. This codes for CASSLSGTGNSPLHF. V is TRBV7-3 and J is TRBJ1-6; 9 bases agree with TRBD1. The CDR3 has 15 residues. The germline gives CDR1 SGHTA, CDR2 FQGTGA. V lost 5 bases, J lost 7 bases, and 6 bases stayed unmatched.

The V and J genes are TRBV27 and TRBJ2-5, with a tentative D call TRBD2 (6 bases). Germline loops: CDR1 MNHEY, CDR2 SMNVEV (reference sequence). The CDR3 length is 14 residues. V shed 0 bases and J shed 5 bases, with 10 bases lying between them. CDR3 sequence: CASSLSVGGETQYF. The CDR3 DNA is TGTGCCAGCAGTTTATCTGTCGGAGGGGAGACCCAGTACTTC.